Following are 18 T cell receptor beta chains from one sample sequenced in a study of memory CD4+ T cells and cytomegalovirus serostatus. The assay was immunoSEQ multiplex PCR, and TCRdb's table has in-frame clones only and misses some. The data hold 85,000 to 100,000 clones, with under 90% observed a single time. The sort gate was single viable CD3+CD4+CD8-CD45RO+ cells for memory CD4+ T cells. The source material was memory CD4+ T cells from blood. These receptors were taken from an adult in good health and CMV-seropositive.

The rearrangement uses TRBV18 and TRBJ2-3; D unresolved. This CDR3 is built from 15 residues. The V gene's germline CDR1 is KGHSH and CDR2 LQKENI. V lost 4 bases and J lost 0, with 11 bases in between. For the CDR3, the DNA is TGTGCCAGCTCACGCGATTTGGGGAGCACAGATACGCAGTATTTT. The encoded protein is CASSRDLGSTDTQYF.

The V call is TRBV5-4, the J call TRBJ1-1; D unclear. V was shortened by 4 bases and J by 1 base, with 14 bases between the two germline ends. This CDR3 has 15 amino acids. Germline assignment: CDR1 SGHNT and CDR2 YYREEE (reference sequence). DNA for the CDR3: TGTGCCAGCAGCCCATCGGTAGGAGGGAACACTGAAGCTTTCTTT. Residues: CASSPSVGGNTEAFF.

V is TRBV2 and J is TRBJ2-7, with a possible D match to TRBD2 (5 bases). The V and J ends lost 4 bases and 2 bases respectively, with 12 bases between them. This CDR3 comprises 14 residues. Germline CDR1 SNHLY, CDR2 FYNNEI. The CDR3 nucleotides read TGTGCCAGCAGTGGGGGAGACAATACCTACGAGCAGTACTTC. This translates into CASSGGDNTYEQYF.

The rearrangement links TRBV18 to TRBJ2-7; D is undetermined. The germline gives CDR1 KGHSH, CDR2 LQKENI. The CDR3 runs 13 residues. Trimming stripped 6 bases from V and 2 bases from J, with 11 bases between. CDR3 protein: CASSLNEAYEQYF. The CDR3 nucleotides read TGTGCCAGCTCTCTCAACGAGGCCTACGAGCAGTACTTC.

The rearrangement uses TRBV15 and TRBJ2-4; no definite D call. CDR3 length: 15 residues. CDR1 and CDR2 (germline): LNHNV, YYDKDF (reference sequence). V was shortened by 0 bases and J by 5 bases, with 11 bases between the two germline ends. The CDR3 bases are TGTGCCACCAGCAGAGACACGACCCCCCAAAACATTCAGTACTTC. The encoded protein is CATSRDTTPQNIQYF.

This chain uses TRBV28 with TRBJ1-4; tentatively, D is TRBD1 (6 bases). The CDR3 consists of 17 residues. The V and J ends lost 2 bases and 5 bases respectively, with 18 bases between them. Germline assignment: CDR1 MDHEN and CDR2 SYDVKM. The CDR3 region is CASSLIQGRDKNEKLFF. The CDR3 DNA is TGTGCCAGCAGTTTAATACAGGGAAGGGACAAAAATGAAAAACTGTTTTTT.

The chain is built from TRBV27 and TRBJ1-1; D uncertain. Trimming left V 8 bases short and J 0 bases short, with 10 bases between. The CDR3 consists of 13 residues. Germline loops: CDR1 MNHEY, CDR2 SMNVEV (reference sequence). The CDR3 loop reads CASHAALNTEAFF. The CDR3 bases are TGTGCCAGCCATGCTGCATTGAACACTGAAGCTTTCTTT.

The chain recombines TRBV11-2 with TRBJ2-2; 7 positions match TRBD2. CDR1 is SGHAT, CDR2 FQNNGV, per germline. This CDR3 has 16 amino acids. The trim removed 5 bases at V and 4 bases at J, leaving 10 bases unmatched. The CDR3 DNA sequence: TGTGCCAGCAGCCTTGGTAGTCTAGCGGCCACCGGGGAGCTGTTTTTT. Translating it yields CASSLGSLAATGELFF. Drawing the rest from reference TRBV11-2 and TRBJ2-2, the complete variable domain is EAGVAQSPRYKIIEKRQSVAFWCNPISGHATLYWYQQILGQGPKLLIQFQNNGVVDDSQLPKDRFSAERLKGVDSTLKIQPAKLEDSAVYLCASSLGSLAATGELFFGEGSRLTVL.

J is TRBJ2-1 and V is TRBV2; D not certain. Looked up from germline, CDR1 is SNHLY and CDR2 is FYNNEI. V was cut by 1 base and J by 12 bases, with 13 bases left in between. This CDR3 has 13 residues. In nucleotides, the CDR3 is TGTGCCAGCAGTGAAGGGTACTCAGGCGGGCAGTTCTTC. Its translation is CASSEGYSGGQFF.

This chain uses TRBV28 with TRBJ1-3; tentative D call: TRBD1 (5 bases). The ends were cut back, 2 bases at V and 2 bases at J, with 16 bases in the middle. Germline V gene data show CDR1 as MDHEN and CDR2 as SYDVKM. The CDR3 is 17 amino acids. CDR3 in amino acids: CASSLRNIGAAGNTIYF. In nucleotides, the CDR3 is TGTGCCAGCAGTTTAAGAAATATAGGGGCGGCTGGAAACACCATATATTTT.

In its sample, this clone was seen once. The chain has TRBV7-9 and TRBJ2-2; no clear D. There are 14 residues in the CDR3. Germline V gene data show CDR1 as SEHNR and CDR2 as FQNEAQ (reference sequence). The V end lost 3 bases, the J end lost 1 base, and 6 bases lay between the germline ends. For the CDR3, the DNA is TGTGCCAGCAGCTTGTTGGAGAACACCGGGGAGCTGTTTTTT. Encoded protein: CASSLLENTGELFF.

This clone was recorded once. The CDR3 protein is CAISETGAYEQYF. In nucleotides, the CDR3 is TGTGCCATCAGTGAGACAGGGGCTTACGAGCAGTACTTC. The chain uses TRBV10-3 and TRBJ2-7; TRBD1 aligns across 7 bases. J lost 4 bases, V lost 2 bases, and 2 bases had no gene match. CDR3 length: 13 residues. In germline, CDR1 is ENHRY, CDR2 SYGVKD.

The CDR3 loop reads CSVVTGASTDTQYF. The DNA of the CDR3 is TGCAGCGTGGTGACAGGGGCTAGCACAGATACGCAGTATTTT. This chain links TRBV29-1 with TRBJ2-3; 8 nucleotides match TRBD1. Trimming took 6 bases from V and 0 from J; bases not matched to a gene: 5. This CDR3 is built from 14 residues. The germline V gene encodes CDR1 SQVTM and CDR2 ANQGSEA.

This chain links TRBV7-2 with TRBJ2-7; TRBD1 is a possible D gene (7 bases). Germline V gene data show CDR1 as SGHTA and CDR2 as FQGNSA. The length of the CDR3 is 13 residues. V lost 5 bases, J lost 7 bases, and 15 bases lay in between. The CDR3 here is CASSLDRAGEQYF. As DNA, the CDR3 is TGTGCCAGCAGCCTTGACAGGGCGGGAGAGCAGTACTTC.

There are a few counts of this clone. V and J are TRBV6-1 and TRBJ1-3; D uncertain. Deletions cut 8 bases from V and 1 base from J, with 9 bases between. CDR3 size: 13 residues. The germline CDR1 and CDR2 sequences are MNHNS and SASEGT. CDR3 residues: CASSSLSGNTIYF. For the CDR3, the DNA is TGTGCCAGCTCGTCGTTGTCTGGAAACACCATATATTTT.

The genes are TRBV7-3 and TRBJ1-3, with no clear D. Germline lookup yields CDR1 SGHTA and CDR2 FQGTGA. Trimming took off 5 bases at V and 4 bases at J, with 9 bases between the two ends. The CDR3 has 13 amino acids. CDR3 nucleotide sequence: TGTGCCAGCAGCCCCGGTTCGGGAAACACCATATATTTT. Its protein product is CASSPGSGNTIYF.

For the CDR3, the DNA is TGTGCCACCAGCAGACCCGGCAGGACTGTTGAGCAGTTCTTC. Protein sequence: CATSRPGRTVEQFF. This chain connects TRBV15 to TRBJ2-1; D is possibly TRBD2 (5 bases). Germline CDR1 and CDR2: LNHNV and YYDKDF (reference sequence). CDR3 size: 14 residues. V was cut by 2 bases and J by 9 bases, with 14 bases left in between.

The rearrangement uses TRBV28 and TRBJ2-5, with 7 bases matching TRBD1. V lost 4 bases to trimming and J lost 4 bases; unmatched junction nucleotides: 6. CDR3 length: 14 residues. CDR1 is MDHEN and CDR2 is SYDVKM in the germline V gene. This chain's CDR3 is CASSSTGVGETQYF. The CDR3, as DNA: TGTGCCAGCAGTTCCACAGGGGTGGGAGAGACCCAGTACTTC.